Presented here are 18 T cell receptor beta chains from one specimen sequenced in a study of control samples from healthy donors and cancer patients. Assay used: immunoSEQ multiplex PCR; TCRdb lists only in-frame clones, some missing. Of around 74,000 clones in the sample, 85% to 95% were seen once. The sequenced material came from blood. These receptors were obtained from an older woman in good health.

The chain recombines TRBV7-8 with TRBJ1-1, with D tentatively TRBD1 (5 bases). The germline V and J ends were trimmed by 4 bases and 4 bases, with 10 bases remaining between them. Germline lookup yields CDR1 SGHVS and CDR2 FQNEAQ. The CDR3 extends over 13 amino acids. The CDR3 reads CASSSPDSTEAFF. The DNA of the CDR3 is TGTGCCAGCAGCTCTCCAGACAGCACTGAAGCTTTCTTT.

This clone was seen just once. The rearrangement uses TRBV3-1 (or the pseudogene TRBV3-2) and TRBJ2-1; 12 nucleotides agree with TRBD2. CDR1 is LGHDT and CDR2 is YNNKEL in the germline V gene (reference sequence). After removal of 0 bases from V and 7 bases from J, the junction contained 4 bases not matched to a gene. The CDR3 extends over 16 amino acids. The CDR3 region is CASSQETTSGSNEQFF. The CDR3 bases are TGTGCCAGCAGCCAAGAAACGACTAGCGGGAGTAATGAGCAGTTCTTC.

V gene TRBV28 combines with J gene TRBJ2-7; 7 bases align to TRBD1. The CDR3 totals 15 residues. Germline V gene sequence: CDR1 MDHEN, CDR2 SYDVKM. After removal of 6 bases from V and 1 base from J, the junction contained 9 bases not matched to a gene. CDR3: CASRTRTGFSYEQYF. The DNA of the CDR3 is TGTGCCAGCAGAACCAGGACAGGATTTTCCTACGAGCAGTACTTC.

The chain couples TRBV28 to TRBJ1-1; unclear D gene. The CDR3 consists of 11 residues. Germline V gene lookup returns CDR1 MDHEN and CDR2 SYDVKM. V dropped 4 bases and J dropped 11 bases, with 11 bases sitting between them. The CDR3 sequence is CASSSTVFAFF. As DNA, the CDR3 is TGTGCCAGCAGTTCGACCGTCTTTGCTTTCTTT.

V and J are TRBV19 and TRBJ2-3, with a possible D match to TRBD2 (6 bases). Germline CDR1 reads LNHDA; CDR2 reads SQIVND (reference sequence). The V end was cut by 6 bases, the J end by 5 bases, with 12 bases between. This CDR3 has 13 amino acids. CDR3 sequence reads: CASRVMGGDTQYF. CDR3 in DNA: TGTGCCAGTAGGGTGATGGGGGGAGATACGCAGTATTTT.

V and J are TRBV19 and TRBJ2-3; 7 nucleotides agree with TRBD2. The J segment lost 7 bases and the V segment lost 5 bases, leaving 6 bases of the junction unmatched. This CDR3 has 13 amino acids. Germline CDR1 and CDR2: LNHDA and SQIVND (reference sequence). The CDR3 nucleotides read TGTGCCAGTAGTGGGGAGGGGCGGCATACGCAGTATTTT. Its protein is CASSGEGRHTQYF.

The chain has TRBV24-1 and TRBJ2-1; 10 bases map to TRBD1. The CDR3 has 17 residues. The germline V gene encodes CDR1 KGHDR and CDR2 SFDVKD. With V trimmed by 3 bases and J by 5 bases, 9 bases remained unmatched. CDR3 protein: CATSDPGQGRLHNEQFF. The CDR3 region has the DNA TGTGCCACCAGTGATCCGGGACAGGGGAGGTTGCACAATGAGCAGTTCTTC.

The J gene is TRBJ2-2, the V gene TRBV6-6; D perhaps matches TRBD1 (6 bases). Looked up from germline, CDR1 is MNHNY and CDR2 is SVGAGI (reference sequence). The V end lost 6 bases, the J end lost 5 bases, and 16 bases lay between the germline ends. CDR3 length: 15 amino acids. The CDR3 loop reads CASRRQGMLTGELFF. Written as DNA, the CDR3 is TGTGCCAGCAGGCGCCAGGGGATGCTGACCGGGGAGCTGTTTTTT.

The rearrangement links TRBV9 to TRBJ1-3; D is perhaps TRBD1 (5 bases). V was clipped by 0 bases and J by 3 bases, with 13 bases between them. The V gene's germline CDR1 is SGDLS and CDR2 YYNGEE. This CDR3 has 16 residues. For the CDR3, the DNA is TGTGCCAGCAGCGTAGCCGGGGGTAGCGATGGAAACACCATATATTTT. This sequence encodes CASSVAGGSDGNTIYF.

The chain couples TRBV7-6 to TRBJ1-2; maybe TRBD1 (6 bases). V was cut by 0 bases and J by 7 bases, with 12 bases left in between. The CDR3 contains 14 residues. CDR1 and CDR2 (germline): SGHVS, FNYEAQ. The CDR3 sequence: CASSLAAGDVGYTF. The CDR3 nucleotides are TGTGCCAGCAGCTTAGCAGCAGGGGACGTTGGCTACACCTTC.

The chain recombines TRBV5-1 with TRBJ2-7; D perhaps matches TRBD1 (6 bases). The CDR3 length is 14 residues. V was pared by 0 bases and J by 3 bases, with 10 bases between. In germline, CDR1 is SGHRS, CDR2 YFSETQ. The CDR3 here is CASSLEQGYYEQYF. The CDR3 nucleotides are TGCGCCAGCAGCTTGGAACAGGGCTACTACGAGCAGTACTTC. Together with reference TRBV5-1 and TRBJ2-7, the CDR3 gives the full variable domain: KAGVTQTPRYLIKTRGQQVTLSCSPISGHRSVSWYQQTPGQGLQFLFEYFSETQRNKGNFPGRFSGRQFSNSRSEMNVSTLELGDSALYLCASSLEQGYYEQYFGPGTRLTVT.

The gene calls are TRBV27 and TRBJ1-6; 7 bases align to TRBD1. The CDR3 covers 14 residues. Germline CDR1 and CDR2: MNHEY and SMNVEV (reference sequence). The J segment lost 13 bases and the V segment lost 4 bases, leaving 10 bases of the junction unmatched. CDR3 amino acids: CASSWSGTVGPLHF. The DNA of the CDR3 is TGTGCCAGCAGTTGGTCCGGGACAGTTGGTCCCCTCCACTTT.

This clone was counted once. This sequence joins TRBV7-9 and TRBJ1-6; D is uncertain. This CDR3 contains 18 residues. Trimming removed 3 bases at V and 3 bases at J, with 18 bases between. Germline assignment: CDR1 SEHNR and CDR2 FQNEAQ (reference sequence). CDR3 DNA: TGTGCCAGCAGCTTTAACCCAGGCTTCGAGGTCTATAATTCACCCCTCCACTTT. Its translation: CASSFNPGFEVYNSPLHF.

This sequence joins TRBV5-1 and TRBJ1-2, with TRBD1 matching over 7 bases. V lost 3 bases, J lost 3 bases, and 5 bases stayed unmatched. CDR1 is SGHRS, CDR2 YFSETQ, per germline. The CDR3 covers 14 residues. CDR3 DNA: TGCGCCAGCAGCTCGGCTCAGGGGGACTATGGCTACACCTTC. This sequence encodes CASSSAQGDYGYTF.

The chain joins TRBV5-1 to TRBJ2-1; D unclear. V lost 0 bases, J lost 2 bases, and 9 bases lay in between. The CDR3 is 15 residues long. Germline V CDR1 and CDR2: SGHRS, YFSETQ. CDR3: CASSLEGSAYNEQFF. The CDR3 nucleotides read TGCGCCAGCAGCTTGGAAGGTTCTGCCTACAATGAGCAGTTCTTC.

V gene TRBV7-9 combines with J gene TRBJ2-1; TRBD2 agrees at 8 bases. Germline-derived CDR1 and CDR2 are SEHNR and FQNEAQ (reference sequence). The CDR3 runs 15 residues. The J segment lost 6 bases and the V segment lost 6 bases, leaving 10 bases of the junction unmatched. The CDR3 here is CASSTGGGIVNEQFF. The DNA for the CDR3 is TGTGCCAGCAGTACGGGAGGGGGGATCGTCAATGAGCAGTTCTTC.

The chain uses TRBV7-9 and TRBJ1-2, with D unresolved. The CDR3 covers 13 residues. Trimming took 7 bases from V and 4 from J, leaving 13 bases between them. Germline-derived CDR1 and CDR2 are SEHNR and FQNEAQ (reference sequence). The CDR3 sequence is CASTRAGGYGYTF. Here the CDR3 DNA reads TGTGCCAGCACCCGGGCGGGTGGCTATGGCTACACCTTC.

The chain's CDR3 is CASSWGEARDEQFF. CDR3 in DNA: TGTGCCAGCAGCTGGGGGGAGGCTAGAGATGAGCAGTTCTTC. V usage is TRBV5-4 and J usage is TRBJ2-1, with D possibly TRBD2 on 6 matching bases. This CDR3 is built from 14 residues. The germline CDR1 and CDR2 sequences are SGHNT and YYREEE (reference sequence). V lost 3 bases and J 8 bases, leaving 15 bases between the germline ends.